Each of the 9 T cell receptor beta chains below was sequenced from the same sample in a study of T-cell reconstitution after alpha-beta-depleted transplantation in children. Unique molecular identifiers were incorporated during preparation of the TCRbeta library. TCRdb processed the PCR reads anew with MiXCR; each CDR3 protein has one entry. The table lists about 170,000 distinct CDR3 sequences, approximately 10% of them singletons. Source: PBMCs, taken before TCRalphabeta/CD19-depleted stem cell transplant. The source of these receptors is a boy younger than 10 with acute myeloid leukemia, due to receive a stem cell transplant.

Ten or more counts support this clonotype. The V call is TRBV20-1, the J call TRBJ2-1; TRBD1 or TRBD2 may be the D gene (5 bases each). Trimming pared 4 bases from V and 0 bases from J, leaving 10 bases between. The CDR3 runs to 14 residues. Germline CDR1 DFQATT, CDR2 SNEGSKA (reference sequence). In nucleotides, the CDR3 is TGCAGTGCTATTCGGGACCACTCCTACAATGAGCAGTTCTTC. Amino acids: CSAIRDHSYNEQFF.

The table lists this clonotype with many counts. In DNA, the CDR3 is TGCGCCAGCAGCCAACTGGGGGGAACTGAAGCTTTCTTT. Encoded protein: CASSQLGGTEAFF. The chain recombines TRBV4-1 with TRBJ1-1; D is perhaps TRBD1 (5 bases). This CDR3 contains 13 residues. Trimming stripped 2 bases from V and 5 bases from J, with 9 bases between. The germline V gene has CDR1 MGHRA and CDR2 YSYEKL.

This clonotype was detected many times. V usage is TRBV5-1 and J usage is TRBJ2-7, with 7 bases lining up with TRBD1. V lost 5 bases, J lost 3 bases, and 14 bases stayed unmatched. Germline CDR1 reads SGHRS; CDR2 reads YFSETQ. This CDR3 comprises 16 residues. CDR3 protein: CASSLTSGTEYYEQYF. As DNA, the CDR3 is TGCGCCAGCAGTCTTACATCCGGGACAGAATACTACGAGCAGTACTTC.

This clonotype was seen repeatedly, ten times or more. This rearrangement joins TRBV28 to TRBJ2-4; no clear D. The V and J ends lost 3 bases and 0 bases respectively, with 6 bases between them. CDR1 and CDR2 (germline): MDHEN, SYDVKM. This CDR3 has 14 residues. CDR3 amino acids: CASSFLGAKNIQYF. Here the CDR3 DNA reads TGTGCCAGCAGTTTTCTGGGAGCCAAAAACATTCAGTACTTC. Using reference TRBV28 and TRBJ2-4 for the parts outside the CDR3, the full variable domain is DVKVTQSSRYLVKRTGEKVFLECVQDMDHENMFWYRQDPGLGLRLIYFSYDVKMKEKGDIPEGYSVSREKKERFSLILESASTNQTSMYLCASSFLGAKNIQYFGAGTRLSVL.

J is TRBJ2-7 and V is TRBV7-1; D perhaps matches TRBD2 (6 bases). TRBV7-1 is an ORF for which the function is uncertain. The V end was cut by 5 bases, the J end by 1 base, with 9 bases between. The length of the CDR3 is 13 residues. The CDR3 nucleotides read TGTGCCAGCAGCGCACGGGGGTCCTACGAGCAGTACGTC. Amino acid sequence: CASSARGSYEQYV.

This clonotype has ten or more counts. The V and J genes are TRBV4-1 and TRBJ2-2, with 7 bases fitting TRBD2. Germline CDR1 and CDR2: MGHRA and YSYEKL. The V segment lost 3 bases and the J segment 1 base; nucleotides outside the gene matches: 14. The CDR3 totals 19 residues. Written as DNA, the CDR3 is TGCGCCAGCAGCCAGGTCCTCGGAGCGGGGCGGAGGAACACCGGGGAGCTGTTTTTT. Translating it yields CASSQVLGAGRRNTGELFF.

This clonotype was recorded at least ten times. This chain links TRBV29-1 with TRBJ1-2; D may be TRBD1 (6 bases). The CDR3 loop spans 13 amino acids. Trimming pared 7 bases from V and 1 base from J, leaving 13 bases between. Germline-derived CDR1 and CDR2 are SQVTM and ANQGSEA. This CDR3 reads CSALTGDNYGYTF. CDR3 DNA sequence: TGCAGCGCCTTGACAGGAGATAACTATGGCTACACCTTC. Combining the CDR3 with reference TRBV29-1 and TRBJ1-2 gives the whole variable domain SAVISQKPSRDICQRGTSLTIQCQVDSQVTMMFWYRQQPGQSLTLIATANQGSEATYESGFVIDKFPISRPNLTFSTLTVSNMSPEDSSIYLCSALTGDNYGYTFGSGTRLTVV.

The chain carries TRBV28 and TRBJ2-1, with D possibly being TRBD1 (5 bases). CDR3 length: 14 residues. The germline V and J ends were trimmed by 5 bases and 0 bases, with 8 bases remaining between them. Germline CDR1 and CDR2: MDHEN and SYDVKM. In DNA, the CDR3 is TGTGCCAGCAGTCTACAGGACTCCTACAATGAGCAGTTCTTC. It encodes CASSLQDSYNEQFF.

At least ten counts were recorded for this clonotype. The V gene is TRBV28, the J gene TRBJ1-6, with TRBD1 as a possible D gene (5 bases). Germline V gives CDR1 MDHEN, CDR2 SYDVKM. This CDR3 is built from 15 residues. The V end lost 3 bases, the J end lost 2 bases, and 8 bases lay between the germline ends. In nucleotides, the CDR3 is TGTGCCAGCAGTTTCGGGGACCCCTATAATTCACCCCTCCACTTT. Translated, it gives CASSFGDPYNSPLHF.